Detailed here is one T cell receptor (beta chain). Antigen unknown. Sequencing used immunoSEQ multiplex PCR; TCRdb keeps in-frame clones, though not all of them. The sample lists about 50,000 clones, about nine tenths occurring once. The data derive from a study of OX40 agonist ivuxolimab in advanced cancers. At the level of the study: The dose of intravenous ivuxolimab that patients received every 2 weeks ranged from 0.01 to 10 mg/kg.

Study-level points and caveats: CD8+ T cells showed, on average, more clonal expansion than CD4+ cells.

Trimming took off 1 base at V and 1 base at J, with 4 bases between the two ends. This CDR3 region has 13 residues. CDR1 and CDR2 (germline): SEHNR, FQNEAQ (reference sequence). This TCR was sampled from an adult with an advanced solid tumor such as melanoma, head and neck, liver or kidney cancer. This material consisted of CD4+ or CD8+ T cells sorted from blood, taken in a trial of the OX40 agonist ivuxolimab. V gene TRBV7-9 combines with J gene TRBJ1-1, with D unclear. CDR3 sequence: CASSLDRNTEAFF. The CDR3 nucleotides read TGTGCCAGCAGCTTAGATCGGAACACTGAAGCTTTCTTT.